This T cell receptor (beta chain) was identified in a study of shared clonotypes between healthy human individuals. Researchers drew on about 90 million PBMCs for genomic DNA from unsorted samples. Assay: immunoSEQ multiplex PCR; the TCRdb copy retains only in-frame clones and omits some. The sample has about 500,000 clones, 75% to 80% seen once; the top ten hold 12%. For this clone: One base separates it from a far larger clone, so it is likely a read error.

Sequenced: PBMCs. This clonotype was obtained from a woman between 40 and 55 years old in good health. Some clones in this sample may be carry-over from other donors' samples.

In DNA form, the CDR3 reads TGTGCCAGCAGTGACGTGTTCTCCTACGAGCAGCACTTC. It is translated as CASSDVFSYEQHF. This sequence joins TRBV2 and TRBJ2-7; D remains ambiguous. Germline assignment: CDR1 SNHLY and CDR2 FYNNEI. CDR3 length: 13 residues.